This T cell receptor (beta chain) was obtained from a study of T cells in localized non-small cell lung cancer. Study results and limitations: It was uninvolved adjacent lung that showed the highest T cell clonality, exceeding tumor. Higher blood T cell density tracked longer overall survival. Paired adjacent lung recovered a median approximately 57 of the top 100 tumor clones.

Trimming removed 3 bases from V and 0 bases from J; junction bases left unmatched: 7. The germline V gene encodes CDR1 ENHRY and CDR2 SYGVKD. The CDR3 has 17 residues. On this clone itself: What it binds is not known.

Repertoires were generated with immunoSEQ multiplex PCR, while TCRdb's copy carries only in-frame clones and drops some. The sample lists tens of thousands of clones; about 87% were seen once. Source: peripheral blood, taken before any cancer treatment. This chain connects TRBV10-3 to TRBJ2-7, with 11 nucleotides matching TRBD2. The clonotype originates from a man aged 35 to 69 with stage I squamous cell lung carcinoma. This chain's CDR3 is CAISDKASGGSSYEQYF. The CDR3, as DNA: TGTGCCATCAGTGATAAGGCTAGCGGGGGGAGCTCCTACGAGCAGTACTTC.